One and the same sample provided the 16 T cell receptor beta chains below, sequenced in a study of cytomegalovirus exposure and HLA in healthy donors. PCR involved 60 Vbeta and 13 Jbeta primers. The assay was immunoSEQ multiplex PCR, and TCRdb's table has in-frame clones only and misses some. The sample consists of around 120,000 clones, 65% to 80% of them appearing once. What was sequenced was PBMCs. The receptors stem from a woman in her thirties or forties in good health and CMV-seronegative.

Written as DNA, the CDR3 is TGCGCCAGCAGTGAGACGACAGGGGTCACGAGTACTGAAGCTTTCTTT. Residues: CASSETTGVTSTEAFF. This chain links TRBV10-2 with TRBJ1-1, with 8 bases that match TRBD1. This CDR3 region has 16 residues. The V and J ends lost 2 bases and 5 bases, in that order; junction bases with no gene match: 10. Germline-derived CDR1 and CDR2 are WSHSY and SAAADI.

This clone was observed a few times. V is TRBV9 and J is TRBJ2-2; TRBD2 might be the D (6 bases). The CDR3 has 16 amino acids. Germline V gene sequence: CDR1 SGDLS, CDR2 YYNGEE. V lost 0 bases and J lost 0, with 9 bases in between. The CDR3 DNA reads TGTGCCAGCAGCGTAGCGGCTAGCGCGAACACCGGGGAGCTGTTTTTT. Translation: CASSVAASANTGELFF.

J is TRBJ2-1 and V is TRBV28, with 11 bases aligning to TRBD2. From germline, CDR1 is MDHEN and CDR2 SYDVKM. The CDR3 runs to 17 residues. The V gene end was trimmed by 8 bases and the J gene end by 3 bases; junction bases not matched to a gene: 12. The chain's CDR3 is CASWKLAGALDYNEQFF. DNA for the CDR3: TGTGCCAGCTGGAAACTAGCGGGGGCCTTAGACTACAATGAGCAGTTCTTC.

This clone came up a few times. CDR3 nucleotide sequence: TGTGCCAGCAGCGTTAACAGCGGTGAGCAGTACTTC. Its translation: CASSVNSGEQYF. The genes are TRBV9 and TRBJ2-7; maybe TRBD2 (5 bases). This CDR3 is built from 12 residues. Trimming left V 2 bases short and J 7 bases short, with 10 bases between. In germline, CDR1 is SGDLS, CDR2 YYNGEE.

The V gene is TRBV18, the J gene TRBJ1-1; D is perhaps TRBD1 (6 bases). CDR1 and CDR2 from the germline V gene are KGHSH and LQKENI. The CDR3 sequence is 12 residues long. V gave up 3 bases and J gave up 5 bases, with 7 bases separating them. The DNA for the CDR3 is TGTGCCAGCTCACCCACAGGGACTGAAGCTTTCTTT. This encodes CASSPTGTEAFF.

The chain joins TRBV21-1 to TRBJ2-2; TRBD2, the table's D call, lacks a check against the DNA. TRBV21-1 is a pseudogene locus. This CDR3 spans 16 amino acids. Written as DNA, the CDR3 is TGTGCCAGCAGCAAAGGAGCCGGGGAGTACACCGGGGAGCTGTTTTTT. The encoded protein is CASSKGAGEYTGELFF.

This clone has just one count. The chain carries TRBV28 and TRBJ2-4; TRBD1 might be the D (5 bases). Germline values: CDR1 MDHEN, CDR2 SYDVKM. V lost 4 bases to trimming and J lost 0 bases, with 10 bases between them. This CDR3 has 15 amino acids. CDR3 region: CASSSQGLAKNIQYF. The CDR3, as DNA: TGTGCCAGCAGTTCCCAGGGTCTAGCCAAAAACATTCAGTACTTC.

This chain links TRBV27 with TRBJ2-3; perhaps TRBD1 as D (5 bases). Germline V gene sequence: CDR1 MNHEY, CDR2 SMNVEV (reference sequence). V lost 6 bases and J lost 2, with 6 bases in between. The CDR3 covers 12 residues. The CDR3 nucleotides read TGTGCCAGCAGGGGGCTCACAGATACGCAGTATTTT. Amino acid sequence: CASRGLTDTQYF.

The CDR3 region has the DNA TGTGCCAGCAGTCTTCCCGGACTAGCGGGAGGATCCTACGAGCAGTACTTC. This gives the protein CASSLPGLAGGSYEQYF. The chain joins TRBV28 to TRBJ2-7; TRBD2 agrees at 14 bases. CDR1 is MDHEN, CDR2 SYDVKM, per germline. CDR3 length equals 17 residues. Trimming removed 5 bases from V and 1 base from J; junction bases left unmatched: 7. The full variable domain, with the rest looked up from reference TRBV28 and TRBJ2-7, is DVKVTQSSRYLVKRTGEKVFLECVQDMDHENMFWYRQDPGLGLRLIYFSYDVKMKEKGDIPEGYSVSREKKERFSLILESASTNQTSMYLCASSLPGLAGGSYEQYFGPGTRLTVT.

The chain links TRBV7-8 to TRBJ2-1; the match to TRBD2 covers 11 bases. This CDR3 comprises 15 residues. Looked up from germline, CDR1 is SGHVS and CDR2 is FQNEAQ. Trimming cost V 4 bases and J 6 bases; bases outside gene matches: 5. The CDR3 here is CASSSEGTSGNEQFF. The CDR3 nucleotides are TGTGCCAGCAGCTCGGAGGGGACTAGCGGCAATGAGCAGTTCTTC.

The V call is TRBV6-6, the J call TRBJ2-1; 8 positions match TRBD1. The CDR3 spans 16 residues. Trimming took 2 bases from V and 3 from J; bases not matched to a gene: 6. Per germline, CDR1 MNHNY and CDR2 SVGAGI (reference sequence). As DNA, the CDR3 is TGTGCCAGCAGTTACCTTCGGGACAGGATCTACAATGAGCAGTTCTTC. The encoded protein is CASSYLRDRIYNEQFF.

J is TRBJ1-1 and V is TRBV4-1; D is ambiguous. V gave up 0 bases and J gave up 4 bases, with 9 bases separating them. The CDR3 extends over 14 amino acids. CDR1 is MGHRA, CDR2 YSYEKL, per germline. This CDR3 reads CASSQENLGTEAFF. The CDR3, as DNA: TGCGCCAGCAGCCAAGAAAACCTCGGCACTGAAGCTTTCTTT.

This clone was recorded once. The sample carries other DNA sequences with the same CDR3. V gene TRBV7-9 combines with J gene TRBJ1-2; maybe TRBD1 (5 bases). The CDR3 loop spans 13 amino acids. The V end lost 5 bases, the J end lost 4 bases, and 11 bases lay between the germline ends. Germline V gene lookup returns CDR1 SEHNR and CDR2 FQNEAQ (reference sequence). CDR3: CASSPRGGYGYTF. As DNA, the CDR3 is TGTGCCAGCAGCCCCCGGGGGGGCTATGGCTACACCTTC.

The table lists this clone with a few counts. The chain carries TRBV30 and TRBJ1-4, with D unresolved. CDR3 length: 15 amino acids. V was trimmed by 0 bases and J by 7 bases, leaving 15 bases between them. The V gene's germline CDR1 is GTSNPN and CDR2 SVGIG (reference sequence). The CDR3 region is CAWSVSLTGGEKLFF. The CDR3 DNA sequence: TGTGCCTGGAGTGTAAGCCTTACCGGCGGTGAAAAACTGTTTTTT. The whole variable domain, filled in from reference TRBV30 and TRBJ1-4, reads SQTIHQWPATLVQPVGSPLSLECTVEGTSNPNLYWYRQAAGRGLQLLFYSVGIGQISSEVPQNLSASRPQDRQFILSSKKLLLSDSGFYLCAWSVSLTGGEKLFFGSGTQLSVL.

In regard to this clone: Different DNA sequences within this sample yield the same CDR3. The chain couples TRBV4-1 to TRBJ2-1; 9 nucleotides agree with TRBD2. CDR1 MGHRA and CDR2 YSYEKL come from the germline V gene. Trimming removed 3 bases from V and 5 bases from J; junction bases left unmatched: 11. The CDR3 covers 17 residues. CDR3 sequence (DNA): TGCGCCAGCAGCCAGGATCCGGGCGGGGGGGCGCACAATGAGCAGTTCTTC. This encodes CASSQDPGGGAHNEQFF.

This chain connects TRBV6-6 to TRBJ1-4; possibly TRBD1 for D (6 bases). Trimming took off 8 bases at V and 6 bases at J, with 13 bases between the two ends. The length of the CDR3 is 13 residues. Germline lookup yields CDR1 MNHNY and CDR2 SVGAGI (reference sequence). Written as DNA, the CDR3 is TGTGCCAGCGGTCGACAGGAGGATGAAAAACTGTTTTTT. Translated, it gives CASGRQEDEKLFF.